The 32 T cell receptor beta chains below were found in one sample sequenced in a study of T cell responses to AZD1222 COVID-19 vaccine. Assay used: immunoSEQ multiplex PCR; TCRdb lists only in-frame clones, some missing. The repertoire holds about 170,000 clones, 85% to 90% seen once, with 1.6% in the top ten. This material consisted of peripheral blood, taken on day 0 of AZD1222 vaccination. These receptors were collected from an adult in good health.

This chain connects TRBV3-1 (or the pseudogene TRBV3-2) to TRBJ2-2, with 7 bases lining up with TRBD2. Losses at the gene ends were 3 bases for V and 3 bases for J; bases not matched to a gene: 13. The CDR3 runs 18 residues. The germline V gene encodes CDR1 LGHDT and CDR2 YNNKEL (reference sequence). The CDR3 DNA reads TGTGCCAGCAGCCACGGCTATCTAGCGGAGTCGGACACCGGGGAGCTGTTTTTT. Translation gives CASSHGYLAESDTGELFF.

The rearrangement uses TRBV30 and TRBJ2-1, with 14 bases matching TRBD2. This CDR3 is built from 15 residues. CDR1 and CDR2 from the germline V gene are GTSNPN and SVGIG (reference sequence). V lost 2 bases, J lost 8 bases, and 5 bases stayed unmatched. Here the CDR3 reads CAWSRGLAGVDEQFF. The CDR3, as DNA: TGTGCCTGGAGTCGGGGACTAGCGGGAGTGGATGAGCAGTTCTTC.

In its sample, this clone was seen a few times. V is TRBV6-5 and J is TRBJ1-1; maybe TRBD1 (6 bases). This CDR3 is 15 amino acids long. With 5 bases removed from V and 0 bases from J, the gap between germline ends came to 13 bases. From germline, CDR1 is MNHEY and CDR2 SVGAGI. CDR3 bases: TGTGCCAGCAGTCCTTTATCAGGGGTGAACACTGAAGCTTTCTTT. Amino acid sequence: CASSPLSGVNTEAFF.

The J gene is TRBJ2-5, the V gene TRBV9; TRBD1 or TRBD2 may be the D gene (6 bases each). This CDR3 is 14 amino acids long. The germline V gene encodes CDR1 SGDLS and CDR2 YYNGEE. V lost 2 bases and J 4 bases, leaving 12 bases between the germline ends. CDR3 in DNA: TGTGCCAGCAGCGTCGGAGGGGGGCTAGAGACCCAGTACTTC. Translated, it gives CASSVGGGLETQYF.

This chain links TRBV10-3 with TRBJ2-7, with 10 bases aligning to TRBD1. The V segment lost 4 bases and the J segment 3 bases; nucleotides outside the gene matches: 3. Germline V gene data show CDR1 as ENHRY and CDR2 as SYGVKD. The CDR3 has 14 residues. In DNA form, the CDR3 reads TGTGCCATCAGTGGGGGACAGGGGTTCTACGAGCAGTACTTC. This encodes CAISGGQGFYEQYF.

V is TRBV4-1 and J is TRBJ1-2; 7 bases align to TRBD1. The CDR3 covers 15 residues. The J segment lost 4 bases and the V segment lost 4 bases, leaving 9 bases of the junction unmatched. The germline gives CDR1 MGHRA, CDR2 YSYEKL. CDR3 loop: CASSPNRGSSYGYTF. CDR3 sequence (DNA): TGCGCCAGCAGCCCAAACAGGGGTTCCAGCTATGGCTACACCTTC.

The genes are TRBV5-6 and TRBJ2-5; D unresolved. Trimming pared 3 bases from V and 1 base from J, leaving 13 bases between. The CDR3 has 15 amino acids. The germline V gene encodes CDR1 SGHDT and CDR2 YYEEEE. The CDR3 coding sequence is TGTGCCAGCAGCTCAACAGCTACTTTCCAAGAGACCCAGTACTTC. It is translated as CASSSTATFQETQYF. The full variable domain, in which reference TRBV5-6 and TRBJ2-5 provide the parts outside the CDR3, is DAGVTQSPTHLIKTRGQQVTLRCSPKSGHDTVSWYQQALGQGPQFIFQYYEEEERQRGNFPDRFSGHQFPNYSSELNVNALLLGDSALYLCASSSTATFQETQYFGPGTRLLVL.

The chain employs TRBV11-2 and TRBJ1-1; 7 bases align to TRBD1. The CDR3 covers 17 residues. J lost 3 bases, V lost 5 bases, and 15 bases had no gene match. Germline V gene lookup returns CDR1 SGHAT and CDR2 FQNNGV. DNA of the CDR3: TGTGCCAGCAGCCCTAGGTCCAGGGGACAGTTCCACACTGAAGCTTTCTTT. Translation gives CASSPRSRGQFHTEAFF.

Written as DNA, the CDR3 is TGTGCCAGCAGCGTAGCTGAGAATAATTCACCCCTCCACTTT. Its protein product is CASSVAENNSPLHF. V and J are TRBV9 and TRBJ1-6, with D uncertain. With 0 bases removed from V and 5 bases from J, the gap between germline ends came to 6 bases. Looked up from germline, CDR1 is SGDLS and CDR2 is YYNGEE. The CDR3 has 14 amino acids.

The chain recombines TRBV15 with TRBJ2-1; D unclear. This CDR3 region has 14 residues. Germline CDR1 is LNHNV and CDR2 is YYDKDF (reference sequence). The germline V and J ends were trimmed by 0 bases and 5 bases, with 8 bases remaining between them. For the CDR3, the DNA is TGTGCCACCAGCAGAGATTGGCCCGACAATGAGCAGTTCTTC. Amino acids: CATSRDWPDNEQFF.

The rearrangement uses TRBV9 and TRBJ1-1; D may be TRBD1 (6 bases). The CDR3 has 15 amino acids. V was shortened by 4 bases and J by 0 bases, with 13 bases between the two germline ends. Germline V gene lookup returns CDR1 SGDLS and CDR2 YYNGEE. The CDR3 coding sequence is TGTGCCAGCAGCCGGACAGCTCTAATGAACACTGAAGCTTTCTTT. Encoded protein: CASSRTALMNTEAFF.

The sample holds one count of this clone. The chain couples TRBV14 to TRBJ1-1; weak D call: TRBD1 (5 bases). This CDR3 has 17 residues. CDR1 and CDR2 from the germline V gene are SGHDN and FVKESK. Trimming took 1 base from V and 0 from J, leaving 15 bases between them. CDR3 protein: CASSQAGQGRVNTEAFF. The CDR3 DNA reads as TGTGCCAGCAGCCAAGCCGGTCAGGGAAGGGTGAACACTGAAGCTTTCTTT.

The rearrangement links TRBV18 to TRBJ2-5; possibly TRBD1 for D (6 bases). Trimming stripped 5 bases from V and 2 bases from J, with 15 bases between. This CDR3 has 15 amino acids. In germline, CDR1 is KGHSH, CDR2 LQKENI. CDR3 protein: CASSGYLGHQETQYF. CDR3 sequence (DNA): TGTGCCAGCTCAGGCTACCTGGGACATCAAGAGACCCAGTACTTC.

The V call is TRBV7-2, the J call TRBJ2-1; D gene unclear. This CDR3 is built from 14 residues. V was clipped by 4 bases and J by 6 bases, with 13 bases between them. CDR1 and CDR2 (germline): SGHTA, FQGNSA. The CDR3 sequence is CASSSKAWGNEQFF. The CDR3, as DNA: TGTGCCAGCAGCTCGAAGGCTTGGGGCAATGAGCAGTTCTTC.

V usage is TRBV30 and J usage is TRBJ1-5; D unclear. CDR3 length: 22 residues. The germline CDR1 and CDR2 sequences are GTSNPN and SVGIG (reference sequence). V gave up 1 base and J gave up 0 bases, with 31 bases separating them. CDR3 nucleotides: TGTGCCTGGAGTGGGTTTCGGGGAAAGGGTACTGATAGGGCGTATAGCAATCAGCCCCAGCATTTT. Protein: CAWSGFRGKGTDRAYSNQPQHF.

The chain is built from TRBV20-1 and TRBJ2-7; no clear D. CDR1 and CDR2 (germline): DFQATT, SNEGSKA (reference sequence). The CDR3 length is 10 residues. Trimming took 4 bases from V and 3 from J, leaving 4 bases between them. The CDR3 DNA is TGCAGTGCTACACACTACGAGCAGTACTTC. It encodes CSATHYEQYF.

In this sample, this clone turned up once. CDR3 bases: TGTGCCACCAGTGATCCGCAGGGTTTAGGCTACACCTTC. It is translated as CATSDPQGLGYTF. V usage is TRBV24-1 and J usage is TRBJ1-2, with D possibly matching TRBD1 (5 bases). V was trimmed by 3 bases and J by 8 bases, leaving 12 bases between them. There are 13 residues in the CDR3. Germline V gene sequence: CDR1 KGHDR, CDR2 SFDVKD.

V usage is TRBV20-1 and J usage is TRBJ2-1; D is perhaps TRBD1 (5 bases). V gave up 0 bases and J gave up 12 bases, with 6 bases separating them. Germline lookup yields CDR1 DFQATT and CDR2 SNEGSKA (reference sequence). The CDR3 is 10 amino acids. Here the CDR3 DNA reads TGCAGTGCTAGAGACCAGGGGCAGTTCTTC. It encodes CSARDQGQFF.

The chain has TRBV6-2 or TRBV6-3 and TRBJ1-1; D gene unclear. The CDR3 extends over 11 amino acids. CDR1 is MNHEY, CDR2 SVGEGT, per germline. Deletions cut 6 bases from V and 6 bases from J, with 8 bases between. The CDR3 region has the DNA TGTGCCAGCAGCGAGCTATCTGAAGCTTTCTTT. Its translation is CASSELSEAFF.

The genes are TRBV11-2 and TRBJ2-7; D is possibly TRBD2 (6 bases). Trimming cost V 1 base and J 3 bases, with 10 bases left between them. There are 14 residues in the CDR3. Germline assignment: CDR1 SGHAT and CDR2 FQNNGV. The CDR3 spells CASSLGYGGYEQYV. As DNA, the CDR3 is TGTGCCAGCAGCTTAGGGTACGGGGGCTACGAGCAGTACGTC.

The sample holds a few counts of this clone. V gene TRBV7-2 combines with J gene TRBJ1-1; D unclear. V lost 5 bases and J 1 base, leaving 8 bases between the germline ends. Germline lookup yields CDR1 SGHTA and CDR2 FQGNSA. The CDR3 has 13 residues. The CDR3 DNA reads as TGTGCCAGCAGCCTTTATGGGAACACTGAAGCTTTCTTT. This sequence encodes CASSLYGNTEAFF.

J is TRBJ1-4 and V is TRBV10-2; TRBD1 is a possible D gene (5 bases). Per the germline V gene, CDR1 is WSHSY and CDR2 is SAAADI. Trimming stripped 4 bases from V and 8 bases from J, with 11 bases between. The CDR3 is 13 amino acids. The CDR3 loop reads CASSGQGGEKLFF. The CDR3 nucleotides read TGCGCCAGCAGTGGTCAGGGAGGGGAAAAACTGTTTTTT.

The genes are TRBV5-1 and TRBJ1-1; D is unresolved. Germline V gene lookup returns CDR1 SGHRS and CDR2 YFSETQ. The CDR3 spans 14 residues. V was clipped by 4 bases and J by 1 base, with 11 bases between them. The CDR3 nucleotides read TGCGCCAGCAGCCGCGAGGGAGGGAACACTGAAGCTTTCTTT. Amino acid sequence: CASSREGGNTEAFF.

The genes are TRBV7-9 and TRBJ1-1, with a possible D match to TRBD1 (6 bases). V gave up 6 bases and J gave up 2 bases, with 10 bases separating them. There are 13 residues in the CDR3. CDR1 SEHNR and CDR2 FQNEAQ come from the germline V gene (reference sequence). CDR3 protein: CASRSDSNTEAFF. CDR3 bases: TGTGCCAGCAGATCGGACAGCAACACTGAAGCTTTCTTT.

The rearrangement uses TRBV7-6 and TRBJ1-6; D may be TRBD1 (6 bases). V gave up 6 bases and J gave up 3 bases, with 12 bases separating them. Germline V lookup: CDR1 SGHVS, CDR2 FNYEAQ. The CDR3 runs to 15 residues. The CDR3 loop reads CASRLQGGYNSPLHF. In nucleotides, the CDR3 is TGTGCCAGCAGATTACAGGGAGGCTATAATTCACCCCTCCACTTT.

This chain uses TRBV29-1 with TRBJ2-4; 8 bases match TRBD1. This CDR3 spans 12 amino acids. V dropped 4 bases and J dropped 8; count of bases not matched to a gene: 4. Germline V gives CDR1 SQVTM, CDR2 ANQGSEA. The CDR3 protein is CSVGTGLDIQYF. CDR3 bases: TGCAGCGTTGGGACAGGGCTAGACATTCAGTACTTC.

The chain is built from TRBV2 and TRBJ1-2; a weak D match, TRBD1 (5 bases). The germline V gene has CDR1 SNHLY and CDR2 FYNNEI. Trimming took off 1 base at V and 4 bases at J, with 25 bases between the two ends. The CDR3 runs to 19 residues. The CDR3 loop is CASSEDPSLSPGGVYGYTF. The CDR3 nucleotides are TGTGCCAGCAGTGAAGACCCCTCCCTGTCTCCCGGAGGGGTCTATGGCTACACCTTC.

V gene TRBV10-1 combines with J gene TRBJ1-3; 8 nucleotides match TRBD1. Germline trimming cut 8 bases from V and 1 base from J; bases unmatched to any gene: 13. CDR1 is WNHNN and CDR2 is SYGVQD in the germline V gene (reference sequence). CDR3 length: 17 amino acids. CDR3 DNA sequence: TGCGCCAGCGAGCTTGAGACAGGGGAAAAGTCTGGAAACACCATATATTTT. Amino acids: CASELETGEKSGNTIYF.

The rearrangement uses TRBV19 and TRBJ2-3, with TRBD2 matching 8 bases. The CDR3 length is 14 residues. Germline trimming cut 3 bases from V and 5 bases from J; bases unmatched to any gene: 4. CDR1 and CDR2 from the germline V gene are LNHDA and SQIVND (reference sequence). The CDR3 protein is CASSISGKGDTQYF. CDR3 in DNA: TGTGCCAGTAGTATTAGCGGGAAGGGAGATACGCAGTATTTT.

This sequence joins TRBV6-5 and TRBJ1-6, with 10 bases identical to TRBD1. With 6 bases clipped from V and 7 bases from J, the junction kept 0 bases outside the gene matches. CDR1 and CDR2 from the germline V gene are MNHEY and SVGAGI. This CDR3 region has 13 residues. Here the CDR3 DNA reads TGTGCCAGCAGGGGACAGGGGAATTCACCCCTCCACTTT. Translating it yields CASRGQGNSPLHF.

The chain employs TRBV28 and TRBJ1-2; D is unclear. V lost 5 bases, J lost 0 bases, and 7 bases lay in between. Germline CDR1 is MDHEN and CDR2 is SYDVKM. CDR3 length: 13 residues. The CDR3, as DNA: TGTGCCAGCAGTCCCGTTGCTAACTATGGCTACACCTTC. Amino acids: CASSPVANYGYTF.

The J gene is TRBJ2-2, the V gene TRBV24-1, with 9 nucleotides matching TRBD2. The junction had 4 bases not matched to a gene; V was cut back by 3 bases and J by 3 bases. CDR3 size: 16 residues. The germline gives CDR1 KGHDR, CDR2 SFDVKD. The CDR3 DNA reads TGTGCCACCAGTGATCTAGCGGGAAAACACACCGGGGAGCTGTTTTTT. Protein sequence: CATSDLAGKHTGELFF.